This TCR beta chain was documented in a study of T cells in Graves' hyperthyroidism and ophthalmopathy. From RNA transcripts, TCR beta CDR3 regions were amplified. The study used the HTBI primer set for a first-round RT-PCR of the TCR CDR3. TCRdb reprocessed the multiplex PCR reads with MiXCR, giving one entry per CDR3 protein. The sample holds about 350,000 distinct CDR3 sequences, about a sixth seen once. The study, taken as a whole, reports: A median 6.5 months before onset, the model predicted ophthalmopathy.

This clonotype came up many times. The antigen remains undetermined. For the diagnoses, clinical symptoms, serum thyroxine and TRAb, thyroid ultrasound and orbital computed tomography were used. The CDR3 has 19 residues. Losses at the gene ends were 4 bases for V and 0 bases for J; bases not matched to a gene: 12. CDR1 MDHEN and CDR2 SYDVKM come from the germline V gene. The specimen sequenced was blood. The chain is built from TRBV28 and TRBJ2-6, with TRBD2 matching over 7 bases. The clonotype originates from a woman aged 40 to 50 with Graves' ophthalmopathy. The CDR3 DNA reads TGTGCCAGCAGTTCCAATGGGGCGGGAGCCATCTCTGGGGCCAACGTCCTGACTTTC. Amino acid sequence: CASSSNGAGAISGANVLTF.